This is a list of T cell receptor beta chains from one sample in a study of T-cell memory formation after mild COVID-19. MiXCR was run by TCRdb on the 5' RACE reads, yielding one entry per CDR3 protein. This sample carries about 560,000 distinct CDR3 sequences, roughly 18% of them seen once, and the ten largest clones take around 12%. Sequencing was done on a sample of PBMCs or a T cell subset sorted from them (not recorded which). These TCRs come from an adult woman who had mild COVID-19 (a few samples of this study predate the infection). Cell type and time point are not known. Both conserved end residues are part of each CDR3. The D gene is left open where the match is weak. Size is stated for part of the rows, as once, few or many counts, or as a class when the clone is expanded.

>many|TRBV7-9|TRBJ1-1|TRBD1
CASSLTGTGGTEAFF
TGTGCCAGCAGCTTAACCGGGACAGGGGGCACTGAAGCTTTCTTT
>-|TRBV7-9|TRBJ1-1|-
CASSLGAHTEAFF
TGTGCCAGCAGCTTAGGCGCGCACACTGAAGCTTTCTTT
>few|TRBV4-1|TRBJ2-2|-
CASSIGENTGELFF
TGCGCCAGCAGCATCGGGGAGAACACCGGGGAGCTGTTTTTT
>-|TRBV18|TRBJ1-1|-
CASSGDRILNTEAFF
TGTGCCAGCTCAGGTGACCGAATTCTGAACACTGAAGCTTTCTTT
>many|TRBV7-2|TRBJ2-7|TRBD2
CASSLEAGPYEQYF
TGTGCCAGCAGCTTAGAAGCGGGGCCCTACGAGCAGTACTTC
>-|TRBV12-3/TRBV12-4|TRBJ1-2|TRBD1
CASSFRPGGNYGYTF
TGTGCCAGCAGTTTTCGTCCAGGGGGAAACTATGGCTACACCTTC
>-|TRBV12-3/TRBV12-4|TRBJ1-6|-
CASSRGVSPLHF
TGTGCCAGCAGCCGCGGGGTGTCACCCCTCCACTTT
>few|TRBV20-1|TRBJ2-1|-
CSARGKDSEQFF
TGCAGTGCTAGGGGGAAAGATAGTGAGCAGTTCTTC
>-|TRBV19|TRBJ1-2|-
CASTPDSYGYTF
TGTGCCAGTACCCCTGACAGCTATGGCTACACCTTC
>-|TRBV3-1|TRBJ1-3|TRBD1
CASSQVSTGGFGNTIYF
TGTGCCAGCAGCCAAGTTTCGACAGGGGGCTTTGGAAACACCATATATTTT
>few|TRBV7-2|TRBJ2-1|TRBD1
CASSFQGALNEQFF
TGTGCCAGCAGCTTCCAGGGGGCTTTGAATGAGCAGTTCTTC
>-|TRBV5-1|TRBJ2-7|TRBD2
CASSGSGTSHPYEQYF
TGCGCCAGCAGCGGCTCCGGGACTAGCCATCCCTACGAGCAGTACTTC
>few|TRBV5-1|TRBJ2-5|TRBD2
CASSSPFSGHVDF
TGCGCCAGCAGCTCCCCTTTTAGCGGGCATGTGGACTTC
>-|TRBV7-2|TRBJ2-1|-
CASSQQGIPLYNEQFF
TGTGCCAGCAGCCAACAGGGAATCCCCCTCTACAATGAGCAGTTCTTC
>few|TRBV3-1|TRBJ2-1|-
CASNGRGTYNEQFF
TGTGCCAGCAACGGCAGGGGCACCTACAATGAGCAGTTCTTC